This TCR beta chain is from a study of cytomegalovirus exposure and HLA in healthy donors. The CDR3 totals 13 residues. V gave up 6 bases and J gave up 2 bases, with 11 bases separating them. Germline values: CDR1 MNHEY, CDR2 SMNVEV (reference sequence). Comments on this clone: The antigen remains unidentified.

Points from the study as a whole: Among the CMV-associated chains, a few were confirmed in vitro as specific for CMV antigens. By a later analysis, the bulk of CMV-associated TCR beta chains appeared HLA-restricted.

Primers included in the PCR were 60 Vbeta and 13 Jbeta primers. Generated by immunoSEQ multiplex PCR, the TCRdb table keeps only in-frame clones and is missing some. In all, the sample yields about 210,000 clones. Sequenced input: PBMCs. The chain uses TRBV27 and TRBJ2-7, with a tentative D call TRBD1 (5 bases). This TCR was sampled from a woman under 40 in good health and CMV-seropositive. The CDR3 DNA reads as TGTGCCAGCAGGGCTACAGGTGCCTACGAGCAGTACTTC. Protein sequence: CASRATGAYEQYF.